These T cell receptor beta chains were read from a single sample in a study of identical twins. TCRdb re-analysed the 5' RACE reads in MiXCR, keeping a single row per CDR3 protein. The sample yields 500,000 to 650,000 distinct CDR3 sequences, around 22% seen once. The same data also went into a second study, on yellow fever vaccine responses in identical twins.

Material: CD4+ T cells sorted from blood. These receptors originate from a young woman in good health. Each CDR3 is given without its conserved first and last residue. Each record gives: V gene, CDR3 protein.

v_call: TRBV15; cdr3_aa: ATNRDGLNYEQY
v_call: TRBV29-1; cdr3_aa: SGGRGETQY
v_call: TRBV10-3; cdr3_aa: AITVSLGQGNYEQY
v_call: TRBV9; cdr3_aa: ASSVMGRDTGELF
v_call: TRBV10-2; cdr3_aa: ASSGLHAFSNQPQH
v_call: TRBV15; cdr3_aa: ATMYRRPYEQY
v_call: TRBV3-1; cdr3_aa: ASSTRLAGPDTQY
v_call: TRBV11-2; cdr3_aa: ASSGSEDSYNEQF
v_call: TRBV28; cdr3_aa: ASSLLSKGDTGELF
v_call: TRBV5-1; cdr3_aa: ASRRKTTVKSTDTQY
v_call: TRBV24-1; cdr3_aa: ATSGATGTEAF
v_call: TRBV12-3/TRBV12-4; cdr3_aa: ASRALQSRSREQY
v_call: TRBV7-9; cdr3_aa: ASSLAVRASQETQY
v_call: TRBV24-1; cdr3_aa: ATSDPTGGNTEAF
v_call: TRBV12-3/TRBV12-4; cdr3_aa: ASSSLLAELCNEQF
v_call: TRBV5-1; cdr3_aa: ASSSSGTGISEQY
v_call: TRBV6-4; cdr3_aa: ASSDNRQGSSSYNEQF
v_call: TRBV29-1; cdr3_aa: SVVDPSSTDTQY
v_call: TRBV24-1; cdr3_aa: ATSDPRLADVTDTQY
v_call: TRBV7-3; cdr3_aa: ASSSQAGRADTQY
v_call: TRBV10-3; cdr3_aa: AISESANSYEQY
v_call: TRBV3-1; cdr3_aa: ASSPNPASDTQY
v_call: TRBV13; cdr3_aa: ASSPSGGRGYGYT
v_call: TRBV2; cdr3_aa: ASSEGGDTQY
v_call: TRBV9; cdr3_aa: ASSVAFTVYNEQF
v_call: TRBV20-1; cdr3_aa: SATFGGQGLGTQY
v_call: TRBV7-9; cdr3_aa: ASSSPGPQREY
v_call: TRBV18; cdr3_aa: ASSPVIGQGSSPLH
v_call: TRBV5-1; cdr3_aa: ASSLALGQPSSYNEQF
v_call: TRBV4-2; cdr3_aa: ASSQGHLPVGTQY
v_call: TRBV12-3/TRBV12-4; cdr3_aa: ASSLIPEQPQH
v_call: TRBV11-3; cdr3_aa: ASSSMGYSGANVLT
v_call: TRBV10-3; cdr3_aa: AISTGQGVYEQY
v_call: TRBV12-3/TRBV12-4; cdr3_aa: ASTGRNFVTEAF
v_call: TRBV10-3; cdr3_aa: AISERQQTYNEQF
v_call: TRBV12-3/TRBV12-4; cdr3_aa: ASSFVTSGAYEQY
v_call: TRBV12-3/TRBV12-4; cdr3_aa: ASSPDSNEQF
v_call: TRBV5-1; cdr3_aa: ASSFRDGYEQY
v_call: TRBV6-5; cdr3_aa: ASSYKFVFIT
v_call: TRBV7-9; cdr3_aa: ASRQQRVTEAF
v_call: TRBV10-2; cdr3_aa: ASSEQRSSYNEQF
v_call: TRBV15; cdr3_aa: ATSKRQTNTGELF
v_call: TRBV4-2; cdr3_aa: ASSQDQVGRSGANVLT
v_call: TRBV27; cdr3_aa: ASRRLAGGSYNEQF
v_call: TRBV12-3/TRBV12-4; cdr3_aa: ASSPQFGAKNIQY
v_call: TRBV28; cdr3_aa: ASSSLASPTDTQY
v_call: TRBV7-9; cdr3_aa: ASSHRGRDEKLF
v_call: TRBV6-5; cdr3_aa: ASSSVFWDTEAF
v_call: TRBV3-1; cdr3_aa: ASSQDQTLYNEQF
v_call: TRBV3-1; cdr3_aa: ASSLWGGITGELF
v_call: TRBV6-2/TRBV6-3; cdr3_aa: ASSPGRGWTVEQF